This paragraph covers one TCR beta chain sequence. Assay used: immunoSEQ multiplex PCR; TCRdb lists only in-frame clones, some missing. The repertoire consists of about 63,000 clones, with 85% occurring once and the leading ten covering around 8.5%. This sample is part of a study of glioma-infiltrating T cells after dendritic cell vaccination. The time point denotes: after dendritic cell vaccination, including at tumor progression/relapse. Specimen: blood, collected after dendritic cell vaccination. This receptor was taken from a human donor with glioblastoma.

The CDR3 region has the DNA TGTGCCAGCAGCTTATCGACAGGGGATGGCTACACCTTC. Its translation: CASSLSTGDGYTF. The chain recombines TRBV7-9 with TRBJ1-2; 8 nucleotides agree with TRBD1. The CDR3 has 13 amino acids. Losses at the gene ends were 2 bases for V and 6 bases for J; bases not matched to a gene: 2. In germline, CDR1 is SEHNR, CDR2 FQNEAQ (reference sequence).